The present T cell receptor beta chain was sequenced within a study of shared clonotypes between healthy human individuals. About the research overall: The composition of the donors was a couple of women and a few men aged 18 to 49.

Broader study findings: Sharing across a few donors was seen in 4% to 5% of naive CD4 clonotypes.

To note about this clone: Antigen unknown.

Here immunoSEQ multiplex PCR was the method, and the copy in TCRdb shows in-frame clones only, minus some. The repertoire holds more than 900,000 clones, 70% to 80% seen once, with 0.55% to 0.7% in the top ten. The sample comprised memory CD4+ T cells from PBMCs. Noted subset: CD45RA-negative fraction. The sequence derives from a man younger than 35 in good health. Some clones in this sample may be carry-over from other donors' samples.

DNA of the CDR3: TGTGCCAGCAGTGATCAGGGAGATGGCTACACCTTC. Translating it yields CASSDQGDGYTF. J is TRBJ1-2 and V is TRBV25-1; perhaps TRBD1 as D (5 bases). Germline V gene lookup returns CDR1 MGHDK and CDR2 SYGVNS. Trimming took 3 bases from V and 6 from J, leaving 8 bases between them. The CDR3 has 12 amino acids.